The 10 T cell receptor beta chains presented below share a single source sample, sequenced in a study of control samples from healthy donors and cancer patients (TCRdb year 2020). Libraries were built with the immunoSEQ multiplex PCR assay. Imported from immuneACCESS, the table was reduced by TCRdb to in-frame sequences with V and J called. These copies leave out some clones; in studies compared against another copy, an unresolved V gene accounts for under half, and the cause of the remainder is not known. The sample yields about 60,000 clones; around 85% were counted once. About 5% of the sample rests with the top ten. What was sequenced was blood. The source is a man aged 35 to 55 in good health.

The chain is built from TRBV18 and TRBJ2-3; D perhaps matches TRBD1 (5 bases). There are 17 residues in the CDR3. Germline V gene lookup returns CDR1 KGHSH and CDR2 LQKENI. V was cut by 2 bases and J by 0 bases, with 15 bases left in between. CDR3 loop: CASSPIQVSASTDTQYF. DNA of the CDR3: TGTGCCAGCTCACCAATACAGGTTTCCGCTAGCACAGATACGCAGTATTTT.

By share, this clone counts as medium-sized. The chain's CDR3 is CASSPLVGYEQYF. Here the CDR3 DNA reads TGTGCCAGCAGTCCCCTGGTCGGCTACGAGCAGTACTTC. The genes are TRBV27 and TRBJ2-7; D call uncertain. Germline CDR1 reads MNHEY; CDR2 reads SMNVEV (reference sequence). The CDR3 has 13 amino acids. V dropped 5 bases and J dropped 3 bases, with 11 bases sitting between them.

J is TRBJ1-6 and V is TRBV27; D is perhaps TRBD1 (6 bases). Trimming removed 5 bases at V and 0 bases at J, with 14 bases between. The CDR3 runs 17 residues. Per germline, CDR1 MNHEY and CDR2 SMNVEV (reference sequence). The CDR3 region is CASSRRGSGSYNSPLHF. CDR3 DNA sequence: TGTGCCAGCAGTCGCAGGGGTTCAGGCTCCTATAATTCACCCCTCCACTTT.

The chain carries TRBV18 and TRBJ1-4; possible D gene TRBD1, 5 bases. Germline CDR1 is KGHSH and CDR2 is LQKENI. V was pared by 1 base and J by 2 bases, with 14 bases between. This CDR3 contains 17 residues. The CDR3: CASSPRIVEGTNEKLFF. CDR3 sequence (DNA): TGTGCCAGCTCACCACGGATTGTGGAGGGGACTAATGAAAAACTGTTTTTT.

On this clone itself: Different DNA sequences within this sample yield the same CDR3. This rearrangement joins TRBV7-2 to TRBJ1-5, with a weak D call TRBD1 (6 bases). V dropped 1 base and J dropped 6 bases, with 10 bases sitting between them. This CDR3 has 14 residues. Germline lookup yields CDR1 SGHTA and CDR2 FQGNSA. CDR3: CASSLGGGGQPQHF. In DNA, the CDR3 is TGTGCCAGCAGCTTAGGAGGGGGGGGTCAGCCCCAGCATTTT.

This chain links TRBV28 with TRBJ2-3, with 16 positions matching TRBD2. The J segment lost 3 bases and the V segment lost 4 bases, leaving 22 bases of the junction unmatched. In germline, CDR1 is MDHEN, CDR2 SYDVKM. CDR3 size: 23 residues. The CDR3 coding sequence is TGTGCCAGCAGTTCACTCATCCCCGGGACTAGCGGGAGGGCCGGGATCGGGACAGATACGCAGTATTTT. Its translation is CASSSLIPGTSGRAGIGTDTQYF.

The chain combines TRBV10-3 with TRBJ1-1; D is unclear. Germline CDR1 and CDR2: ENHRY and SYGVKD. CDR3 length equals 14 residues. Trimming pared 0 bases from V and 4 bases from J, leaving 9 bases between. CDR3 loop: CAISESVLTTEAFF. The DNA of the CDR3 is TGTGCCATCAGTGAGTCGGTTCTTACCACTGAAGCTTTCTTT.

The genes are TRBV6-5 and TRBJ2-5; D possibly uses TRBD1 or TRBD2 (5 bases each). Germline V gives CDR1 MNHEY, CDR2 SVGAGI. The CDR3 extends over 13 amino acids. The germline V and J ends were trimmed by 7 bases and 3 bases, with 12 bases remaining between them. For the CDR3, the DNA is TGTGCCAGCACACGGGGCAGTGAAGAGACCCAGTACTTC. Protein: CASTRGSEETQYF.

Remarks on this clone: Other nucleotide sequences in the sample specify the same CDR3. The chain carries TRBV7-2 and TRBJ1-5, with 8 bases lining up with TRBD1. Trimming at V came to 9 bases and at J to 2 bases, leaving 6 bases not matched to a gene. Germline CDR1 SGHTA, CDR2 FQGNSA. The CDR3 runs to 14 residues. The CDR3 DNA is TGTGCCAGTAGCGCGACAGGGGGCAATCAGCCCCAGCATTTT. Its translation is CASSATGGNQPQHF. The variable domain in full, completed from reference TRBV7-2 and TRBJ1-5, reads GAGVSQSPSNKVTEKGKDVELRCDPISGHTALYWYRQSLGQGLEFLIYFQGNSAPDKSGLPSDRFSAERTGGSVSTLTIQRTQQEDSAVYLCASSATGGNQPQHFGDGTRLSIL.

The gene calls are TRBV3-1 (or the pseudogene TRBV3-2) and TRBJ2-2, with 10 bases lining up with TRBD2. The germline V gene has CDR1 LGHDT and CDR2 YNNKEL (reference sequence). J gave up 7 bases and V 2 bases, and 25 bases lay outside the gene matches. The length of the CDR3 is 22 residues. The CDR3 is CASSQKLPGGRKREGKSGELFF. The CDR3 nucleotides are TGTGCCAGCAGCCAAAAGCTCCCGGGAGGGAGGAAGCGGGAGGGGAAGAGCGGGGAGCTGTTTTTT.